This entry lists 32 T cell receptor beta chains sequenced from one sample in a study of blood T cell repertoires in COVID-19. Produced via immunoSEQ multiplex PCR; TCRdb's table is partial and in-frame only. Of around 230,000 clones listed, 81% are singletons. The source material was peripheral blood. The receptors were sampled from an elderly woman with acute or convalescent COVID-19.

J is TRBJ1-6 and V is TRBV6-6, with 11 bases identical to TRBD1. The CDR3 contains 15 residues. CDR1 is MNHNY, CDR2 SVGAGI, per germline (reference sequence). With 4 bases clipped from V and 9 bases from J, the junction kept 5 bases outside the gene matches. As DNA, the CDR3 is TGTGCCAGCAGTTTCACCGGGACAGGGGGTTCACCCCTCCACTTT. Encoded protein: CASSFTGTGGSPLHF.

CDR3 in amino acids: CASSQIAGAEQYF. Here the CDR3 DNA reads TGTGCCAGCAGTCAGATAGCGGGAGCCGAGCAGTACTTC. This sequence joins TRBV2 and TRBJ2-7; 9 bases fit TRBD2. The CDR3 length is 13 residues. Germline loops: CDR1 SNHLY, CDR2 FYNNEI. V shed 5 bases, J shed 6 bases, and the junction held 5 bases outside the gene matches.

The rearrangement links TRBV11-2 to TRBJ2-1, with D maybe TRBD2 (6 bases). The CDR3 is made up of 15 amino acids. Deletions cut 5 bases from V and 3 bases from J, with 14 bases between. Germline CDR1 SGHAT, CDR2 FQNNGV. The DNA for the CDR3 is TGTGCCAGCAGCCTAAATACCGGGGGCTACAATGAGCAGTTCTTC. It translates to CASSLNTGGYNEQFF.

V is TRBV2 and J is TRBJ2-5; 11 bases are shared with TRBD2. The trim removed 7 bases at V and 5 bases at J, leaving 12 bases unmatched. The CDR3 has 16 amino acids. Germline V lookup: CDR1 SNHLY, CDR2 FYNNEI. The CDR3 bases are TGTGCCAGCACTAACCTAGCGGGGGGCCGGGGTGAGACCCAGTACTTC. Protein product: CASTNLAGGRGETQYF. The full variable domain, its missing parts supplied by reference TRBV2 and TRBJ2-5, is EPEVTQTPSHQVTQMGQEVILRCVPISNHLYFYWYRQILGQKVEFLVSFYNNEISEKSEIFDDQFSVERPDGSNFTLKIRSTKLEDSAMYFCASTNLAGGRGETQYFGPGTRLLVL.

J is TRBJ1-4 and V is TRBV7-2; 9 bases line up with TRBD1. The V segment lost 4 bases and the J segment 8 bases; nucleotides outside the gene matches: 5. Germline V lookup: CDR1 SGHTA, CDR2 FQGNSA. The CDR3 length is 14 residues. The CDR3: CASSSSGQGEKLFF. The CDR3 DNA follows: TGTGCCAGCAGCTCTTCGGGACAGGGAGAAAAACTGTTTTTT.

The chain recombines TRBV6-2 or TRBV6-3 with TRBJ2-1; 10 bases map to TRBD1. The CDR3 consists of 12 residues. Looked up from germline, CDR1 is MNHEY and CDR2 is SVGEGT. The V segment lost 4 bases and the J segment 10 bases; nucleotides outside the gene matches: 1. The CDR3 region has the DNA TGTGCCAGCAGTTGGACAGGGGGGGAGCAGTTCTTC. Translation gives CASSWTGGEQFF.

This rearrangement joins TRBV30 to TRBJ1-5; D not certain. The germline V gene encodes CDR1 GTSNPN and CDR2 SVGIG (reference sequence). The V end was cut by 2 bases, the J end by 3 bases, with 8 bases between. CDR3 size: 13 residues. CDR3 bases: TGTGCCTGGAGTTGGGAGTTCAATCAGCCCCAGCATTTT. It translates to CAWSWEFNQPQHF.

This chain links TRBV29-1 with TRBJ2-7, with TRBD1 matching over 7 bases. The J segment lost 3 bases and the V segment lost 6 bases, leaving 2 bases of the junction unmatched. The CDR3 spans 11 residues. Germline-derived CDR1 and CDR2 are SQVTM and ANQGSEA. The CDR3 DNA follows: TGCAGCGTCGGACAGGACTACGAGCAGTACTTC. It encodes CSVGQDYEQYF.

The chain has TRBV15 and TRBJ2-3; 15 positions match TRBD2. Germline V gives CDR1 LNHNV, CDR2 YYDKDF (reference sequence). The CDR3 sequence is 17 residues long. Trimming took 3 bases from V and 4 from J; bases not matched to a gene: 5. The CDR3 region has the DNA TGTGCCACCAGCAGGGCGCGGACTAGCGGGAGGGCAGATACGCAGTATTTT. Its protein product is CATSRARTSGRADTQYF.

This chain uses TRBV6-5 with TRBJ1-1, with TRBD1 matching over 7 bases. The CDR3 extends over 14 amino acids. Germline V CDR1 and CDR2: MNHEY, SVGAGI. Trimming removed 8 bases from V and 5 bases from J; junction bases left unmatched: 11. The CDR3 region has the DNA TGTGCCAGCCTCGAGTTACAGGGGAGGACTGAAGCTTTCTTT. It encodes CASLELQGRTEAFF.

The chain has TRBV3-1 (or the pseudogene TRBV3-2) and TRBJ2-5, with 12 bases lining up with TRBD2. Trimming at V came to 6 bases and at J to 2 bases, leaving 4 bases not matched to a gene. CDR1 and CDR2 from the germline V gene are LGHDT and YNNKEL (reference sequence). This CDR3 is 15 amino acids long. The CDR3 is CASRPSGGEQETQYF. In nucleotides, the CDR3 is TGTGCCAGCAGACCTAGCGGGGGGGAACAAGAGACCCAGTACTTC.

The gene calls are TRBV28 and TRBJ1-3, with D maybe TRBD1 (6 bases). V shed 4 bases and J shed 4 bases, with 17 bases lying between them. Germline CDR1 and CDR2: MDHEN and SYDVKM. This CDR3 spans 16 amino acids. CDR3 coding DNA: TGTGCCAGCAGTTGGGGGCCAGGGGAAGGCGGAAACACCATATATTTT. Protein: CASSWGPGEGGNTIYF.

In its sample, this clone was seen once. This chain uses TRBV2 with TRBJ2-3, with TRBD1 matching over 9 bases. The CDR3 is 14 residues long. With 5 bases clipped from V and 8 bases from J, the junction kept 8 bases outside the gene matches. The germline CDR1 and CDR2 sequences are SNHLY and FYNNEI. The CDR3 loop reads CASSWDRDQGTQYF. CDR3 DNA sequence: TGTGCCAGCAGTTGGGACAGGGACCAGGGTACGCAGTATTTT. Supplemented by reference TRBV2 and TRBJ2-3, the full variable domain reads EPEVTQTPSHQVTQMGQEVILRCVPISNHLYFYWYRQILGQKVEFLVSFYNNEISEKSEIFDDQFSVERPDGSNFTLKIRSTKLEDSAMYFCASSWDRDQGTQYFGPGTRLTVL.

On this clone itself: The sample has other DNA sequences that encode this CDR3 too. This rearrangement joins TRBV19 to TRBJ2-7, with 7 bases that match TRBD1. CDR3 length: 14 amino acids. V trimming: 6 bases; J trimming: 2 bases; junction bases outside the gene matches: 7. Germline assignment: CDR1 LNHDA and CDR2 SQIVND (reference sequence). CDR3: CASSIRQGPYEQYF. The CDR3 DNA reads TGTGCCAGTAGCATCCGACAGGGTCCCTACGAGCAGTACTTC.

V is TRBV28 and J is TRBJ1-1, with a possible D match to TRBD1 (5 bases). Germline V lookup: CDR1 MDHEN, CDR2 SYDVKM. The CDR3 has 16 amino acids. Trimming left V 3 bases short and J 1 base short, with 15 bases between. CDR3 sequence: CASSFWQGRANTEAFF. As DNA, the CDR3 is TGTGCCAGCAGTTTTTGGCAGGGAAGAGCGAACACTGAAGCTTTCTTT.

This chain joins TRBV27 and TRBJ2-2, with 7 bases lining up with TRBD1. Germline V gene sequence: CDR1 MNHEY, CDR2 SMNVEV (reference sequence). Unmatched junction bases numbered 6, after V lost 8 bases and J lost 3 bases. The CDR3 covers 14 residues. For the CDR3, the DNA is TGTGCCAGCGTCGACAGGGCTGACACCGGGGAGCTGTTTTTT. It encodes CASVDRADTGELFF.

This chain connects TRBV6-1 to TRBJ2-7; 8 positions agree with TRBD1. This CDR3 is 15 amino acids long. CDR1 is MNHNS, CDR2 SASEGT, per germline. After removal of 2 bases from V and 2 bases from J, the junction contained 5 bases not matched to a gene. As DNA, the CDR3 is TGTGCCAGCAGTGAATATAGGACAGGGACCTACGAGCAGTACTTC. Its translation: CASSEYRTGTYEQYF.

The rearrangement links TRBV2 to TRBJ1-3; D gene uncertain. V was shortened by 5 bases and J by 0 bases, with 5 bases between the two germline ends. The CDR3 runs 13 residues. Germline V gene data show CDR1 as SNHLY and CDR2 as FYNNEI. The CDR3 coding sequence is TGTGCCAGCAGTCCGGTCTCTGGAAACACCATATATTTT. Protein product: CASSPVSGNTIYF.

To note about this clone: Other DNA sequences in this specimen translate into the identical CDR3. The genes are TRBV28 and TRBJ1-2; unclear D gene. CDR3 length equals 10 residues. Between the trimmed V and J ends, which lost 6 bases and 8 bases, there was a span of 7 bases. Germline V gene sequence: CDR1 MDHEN, CDR2 SYDVKM. CDR3 nucleotide sequence: TGTGCCAGCAGCTCCAGAGGCTACACCTTC. Translating it yields CASSSRGYTF.

The chain carries TRBV3-1 (or the pseudogene TRBV3-2) and TRBJ1-1, with 10 bases aligning to TRBD1. Germline trimming cut 4 bases from V and 2 bases from J; bases unmatched to any gene: 7. The germline V gene has CDR1 LGHDT and CDR2 YNNKEL (reference sequence). The CDR3 extends over 16 amino acids. Here the CDR3 reads CASSPGTGAPNTEAFF. The DNA of the CDR3 is TGTGCCAGCAGCCCCGGGACAGGGGCGCCCAACACTGAAGCTTTCTTT.

This CDR3 is CASSTNGYEQYF. The CDR3, as DNA: TGTGCCAGCAGTACCAACGGGTACGAGCAGTACTTC. V gene TRBV6-5 combines with J gene TRBJ2-7; D gene unclear. V lost 5 bases, J lost 4 bases, and 9 bases lay in between. Per the germline V gene, CDR1 is MNHEY and CDR2 is SVGAGI. The CDR3 is 12 residues long.

The chain carries TRBV19 and TRBJ1-1; TRBD1 is a possible D gene (5 bases). The CDR3 runs 13 residues. CDR1 LNHDA and CDR2 SQIVND come from the germline V gene (reference sequence). The V gene lost 7 bases and the J gene lost 2 bases, with 11 bases spanning the gap. The CDR3 sequence is CASTKTANTEAFF. CDR3 sequence (DNA): TGTGCCAGTACCAAGACAGCTAACACTGAAGCTTTCTTT. Full variable domain (missing parts from reference TRBV19 and TRBJ1-1): DGGITQSPKYLFRKEGQNVTLSCEQNLNHDAMYWYRQDPGQGLRLIYYSQIVNDFQKGDIAEGYSVSREKKESFPLTVTSAQKNPTAFYLCASTKTANTEAFFGQGTRLTVV.

The chain uses TRBV10-2 and TRBJ1-5; TRBD1 aligns across 7 bases. From germline, CDR1 is WSHSY and CDR2 SAAADI. The CDR3 consists of 16 residues. With V trimmed by 6 bases and J by 6 bases, 14 bases remained unmatched. The CDR3 protein is CASSSTETGIGQPQHF. CDR3 in DNA: TGCGCCAGCAGCTCAACGGAGACAGGGATCGGTCAGCCCCAGCATTTT.

V is TRBV3-1 (or the pseudogene TRBV3-2) and J is TRBJ1-1; no firm D call. This CDR3 comprises 15 residues. Trimming pared 4 bases from V and 5 bases from J, leaving 17 bases between. Germline V CDR1 and CDR2: LGHDT, YNNKEL (reference sequence). CDR3 nucleotides: TGTGCCAGCAGCCCGAGGGCCCTTCAGACTACTGAAGCTTTCTTT. Translation: CASSPRALQTTEAFF.

This chain links TRBV3-1 (or the pseudogene TRBV3-2) with TRBJ2-3; TRBD2 aligns across 7 bases. Germline V gene lookup returns CDR1 LGHDT and CDR2 YNNKEL (reference sequence). V shed 4 bases, J shed 0 bases, and the junction held 7 bases outside the gene matches. The CDR3 is made up of 16 amino acids. The CDR3 coding sequence is TGTGCCAGCAGCCCCCTTAGCGGGTCTAGCACAGATACGCAGTATTTT. It encodes CASSPLSGSSTDTQYF.

The V gene is TRBV11-2, the J gene TRBJ2-5; D perhaps matches TRBD2 (5 bases). The V gene's germline CDR1 is SGHAT and CDR2 FQNNGV. Trimming left V 0 bases short and J 5 bases short, with 16 bases between. The CDR3 spans 16 residues. CDR3 residues: CASSLDSLASSETQYF. Written as DNA, the CDR3 is TGTGCCAGCAGCTTAGATAGCCTAGCTTCCTCGGAGACCCAGTACTTC.

The chain links TRBV27 to TRBJ1-2, with 7 bases identical to TRBD1. The CDR3 has 15 residues. The germline V gene has CDR1 MNHEY and CDR2 SMNVEV (reference sequence). Unmatched junction bases numbered 14, after V lost 5 bases and J lost 8 bases. The CDR3 bases are TGTGCCAGCAGTATGGGTCGAAACAGGGGATCGGGCTACACCTTC. Residues: CASSMGRNRGSGYTF.

The V gene is TRBV7-8, the J gene TRBJ1-6; tentative D call: TRBD1 (6 bases). The V gene lost 8 bases and the J gene lost 7 bases, with 21 bases spanning the gap. The CDR3 contains 16 residues. CDR1 and CDR2 from the germline V gene are SGHVS and FQNEAQ. The CDR3 nucleotides are TGTGCCAGCGCTGTGATGAGTGGGACACTGAATTCACCCCTCCACTTT. Protein sequence: CASAVMSGTLNSPLHF.

The rearrangement links TRBV15 to TRBJ2-1, with 11 bases that match TRBD2. The J segment lost 7 bases and the V segment lost 3 bases, leaving 8 bases of the junction unmatched. CDR1 and CDR2 from the germline V gene are LNHNV and YYDKDF (reference sequence). The CDR3 length is 16 residues. The CDR3 sequence: CATSRELAGVVNEQFF. The CDR3, as DNA: TGTGCCACCAGCAGGGAACTAGCGGGAGTTGTAAATGAGCAGTTCTTC. The complete variable domain, with remaining parts taken from reference TRBV15 and TRBJ2-1, reads DAMVIQNPRYQVTQFGKPVTLSCSQTLNHNVMYWYQQKSSQAPKLLFHYYDKDFNNEADTPDNFQSRRPNTSFCFLDIRSPGLGDTAMYLCATSRELAGVVNEQFFGPGTRLTVL.

The CDR3 loop is CASSADSHQPQHF. The CDR3 DNA reads as TGCGCCAGCAGCGCGGACAGTCATCAGCCCCAGCATTTT. The chain recombines TRBV5-1 with TRBJ1-5; the D gene is possibly TRBD1 (6 bases). The germline V and J ends were trimmed by 4 bases and 5 bases, with 10 bases remaining between them. CDR1 SGHRS and CDR2 YFSETQ come from the germline V gene. This CDR3 spans 13 amino acids.

The chain employs TRBV4-2 and TRBJ1-2; 12 nucleotides line up with TRBD1. Trimming at V came to 5 bases and at J to 6 bases, leaving 10 bases not matched to a gene. This CDR3 region has 16 residues. Germline V gene data show CDR1 as LGHNA and CDR2 as YNFKEQ. The CDR3 sequence: CASSEAGTGGWDGYTF. CDR3 nucleotide sequence: TGTGCCAGCAGCGAGGCAGGGACAGGGGGCTGGGATGGCTACACCTTC.

The chain joins TRBV27 to TRBJ2-3; TRBD2 matches at 11 bases. This CDR3 is 14 amino acids long. Germline CDR1 reads MNHEY; CDR2 reads SMNVEV (reference sequence). CDR3 sequence: CDLAGGPITDTQYF. The CDR3 nucleotides read TGTGACTTAGCGGGAGGGCCGATCACAGATACGCAGTATTTT.